One and the same sample provided the 11 T cell receptor beta chains below, sequenced in a study of human T cells and chemical hapten exposure. TCRdb ran MiXCR on the RACE reads and lists one entry per CDR3 protein. The data contain more than 100,000 distinct CDR3 sequences, 13% of them seen just once; the ten biggest clones take up about 3%. Time point of the sample: pre-sensitization, week 0. This sample's treatment: therapeutic diphenylcyclopropenone sensitization with weekly scalp DPC. The sequences come from whole blood, collected in connection with sensitization to the hapten diphenylcyclopropenone (DPC). The source of these receptors is a woman aged 18-35 years with alopecia areata. Some clones in this sample may be carry-over from other donors' samples.

The table lists this clonotype with many counts. The chain combines TRBV28 with TRBJ2-7, with D perhaps matching TRBD2 (6 bases). Trimming stripped 3 bases from V and 7 bases from J, with 16 bases between. CDR3 size: 14 residues. Germline CDR1 reads MDHEN; CDR2 reads SYDVKM. CDR3 loop: CASSFGPGRREQYF. The CDR3 DNA follows: TGTGCCAGCAGTTTCGGTCCAGGGAGGAGGGAGCAGTACTTC.

The table lists this clonotype with a count of one. Without the conserved terminal phenylalanine or tryptophan, this CDR3 likely stems from a read error. The J gene is TRBJ2-1, the V gene TRBV7-9; TRBD1 or TRBD2 may be the D gene (5 bases each). The CDR3 consists of 16 residues. The germline V gene encodes CDR1 SEHNR and CDR2 FQNEAQ (reference sequence). The V gene lost 5 bases and the J gene lost 5 bases, with 19 bases spanning the gap. The CDR3 spells CASSTRGRLLNNEQFI. The CDR3 DNA sequence: TGTGCCAGCAGCACCCGGGGACGGTTATTGAACAATGAGCAGTTCATC.

The chain couples TRBV11-2 to TRBJ2-7; D is perhaps TRBD1 (6 bases). The CDR3 contains 14 residues. From germline, CDR1 is SGHAT and CDR2 FQNNGV. Trimming took off 4 bases at V and 1 base at J, with 11 bases between the two ends. This chain's CDR3 is CASSSGTPSYEQYF. The CDR3 DNA sequence: TGTGCCAGCAGCTCGGGGACACCTTCCTACGAGCAGTACTTC.

A single count supports this clonotype. This chain links TRBV28 with TRBJ2-3; TRBD2 matches 8 bases. CDR1 and CDR2 from the germline V gene are MDHEN and SYDVKM. V shed 6 bases and J 1 base; nucleotides not matched to a gene: 9. This CDR3 region has 16 residues. Written as DNA, the CDR3 is TGTGCCAGCAGCCCGACGGGGGGGCCCGGCACAGATACGCAGTATTTT. This sequence encodes CASSPTGGPGTDTQYF.

V usage is TRBV6-6 and J usage is TRBJ1-2; weak D call: TRBD1 (5 bases). The germline V gene encodes CDR1 MNHNY and CDR2 SVGAGI (reference sequence). This CDR3 region has 14 residues. Trimming removed 0 bases at V and 4 bases at J, with 9 bases between. CDR3 sequence: CASSYSAGTYGYTF. The CDR3, as DNA: TGTGCCAGCAGTTACTCAGCCGGGACCTATGGCTACACCTTC.

This clonotype was seen ten or more times. The rearrangement joins TRBV5-5 to TRBJ2-3, with D possibly TRBD2 on 6 matching bases. V lost 2 bases and J lost 2, with 18 bases in between. CDR1 is SGHKS, CDR2 YYEKEE, per germline (reference sequence). The CDR3 runs to 17 residues. CDR3 region: CASSFVVGGWATDTQYF. The DNA of the CDR3 is TGTGCCAGCAGCTTTGTGGTCGGGGGTTGGGCCACAGATACGCAGTATTTT.

The chain uses TRBV10-3 and TRBJ2-5, with TRBD2 matching over 7 bases. The V gene's germline CDR1 is ENHRY and CDR2 SYGVKD. V gave up 2 bases and J gave up 0 bases; unmatched junction bases: 6. The length of the CDR3 is 16 residues. The CDR3: CAISEGTTGYQETQYF. CDR3 sequence (DNA): TGTGCCATCAGTGAGGGGACTACGGGGTACCAAGAGACCCAGTACTTC.

This clonotype was seen repeatedly, ten times or more. The V call is TRBV18, the J call TRBJ2-3; 7 bases are shared with TRBD2. Germline lookup yields CDR1 KGHSH and CDR2 LQKENI. The CDR3 covers 16 residues. V dropped 6 bases and J dropped 5; count of bases not matched to a gene: 14. As DNA, the CDR3 is TGTGCCAGCTCCCGCACTAGCGCGGGACCTTTAGATACGCAGTATTTT. Residues: CASSRTSAGPLDTQYF.

V is TRBV10-3 and J is TRBJ1-5; D may be TRBD1 (6 bases). V was shortened by 3 bases and J by 1 base, with 10 bases between the two germline ends. This CDR3 region has 15 residues. Germline V gene lookup returns CDR1 ENHRY and CDR2 SYGVKD. The CDR3 sequence: CAISDSDRSNQPQHF. CDR3 in DNA: TGTGCCATCAGTGACTCTGACAGGAGCAATCAGCCCCAGCATTTT.

This clonotype was counted at least ten times. The V gene is TRBV7-9, the J gene TRBJ1-6, with 10 bases that match TRBD1. This CDR3 contains 15 residues. V shed 5 bases and J 10 bases; nucleotides not matched to a gene: 8. CDR1 and CDR2 (germline): SEHNR, FQNEAQ (reference sequence). This CDR3 reads CASSRTGTGVSPLHF. The DNA for the CDR3 is TGTGCCAGCAGCCGGACCGGGACAGGGGTCTCACCCCTCCACTTT.

This clonotype was observed once. The rearrangement joins TRBV27 to TRBJ1-1; D not resolved. CDR1 is MNHEY and CDR2 is SMNVEV in the germline V gene (reference sequence). This CDR3 is built from 8 residues. Trimming shortened V by 9 bases and J by 7 bases, and 3 bases separated the two germline ends. The CDR3 DNA follows: TGTGCCAGGGGTGAAGCTTTCTTT. Translated, it gives CARGEAFF.